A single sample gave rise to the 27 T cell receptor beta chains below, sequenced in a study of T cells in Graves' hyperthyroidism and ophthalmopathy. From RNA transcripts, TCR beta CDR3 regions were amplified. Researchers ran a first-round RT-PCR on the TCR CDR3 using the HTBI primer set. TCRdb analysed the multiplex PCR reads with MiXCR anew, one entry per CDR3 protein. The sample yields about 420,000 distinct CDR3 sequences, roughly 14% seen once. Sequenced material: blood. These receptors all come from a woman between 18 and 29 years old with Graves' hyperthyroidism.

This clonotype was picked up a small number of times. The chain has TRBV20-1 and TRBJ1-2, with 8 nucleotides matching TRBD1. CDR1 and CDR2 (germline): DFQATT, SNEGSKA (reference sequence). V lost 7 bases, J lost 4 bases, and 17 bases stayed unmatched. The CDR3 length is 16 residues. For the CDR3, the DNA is TGCAGTGTTTCGCAGGGGGCCTTACTGGGAGGCTATGGCTACACCTTC. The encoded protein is CSVSQGALLGGYGYTF.

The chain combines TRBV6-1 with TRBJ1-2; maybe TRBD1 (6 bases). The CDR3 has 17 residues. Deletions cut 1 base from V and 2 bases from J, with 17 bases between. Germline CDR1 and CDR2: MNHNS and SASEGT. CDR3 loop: CASSEVGGQGRNYGYTF. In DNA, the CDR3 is TGTGCCAGCAGTGAAGTAGGGGGGCAGGGTAGAAACTATGGCTACACCTTC.

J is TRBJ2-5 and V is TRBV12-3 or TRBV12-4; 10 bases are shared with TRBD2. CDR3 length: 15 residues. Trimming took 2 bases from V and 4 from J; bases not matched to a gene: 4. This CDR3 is CASSLLAGDRETQYF. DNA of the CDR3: TGTGCCAGCAGTTTACTAGCGGGAGATAGAGAGACCCAGTACTTC.

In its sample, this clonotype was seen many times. In nucleotides, the CDR3 is TGTGCCAGCAGTGACCTCCGACAGGGTCTTGGCTACACCTTC. It is translated as CASSDLRQGLGYTF. The chain links TRBV6-1 to TRBJ1-2; 7 bases match TRBD1. Per germline, CDR1 MNHNS and CDR2 SASEGT. This CDR3 is built from 14 residues. With 3 bases clipped from V and 7 bases from J, the junction kept 8 bases outside the gene matches.

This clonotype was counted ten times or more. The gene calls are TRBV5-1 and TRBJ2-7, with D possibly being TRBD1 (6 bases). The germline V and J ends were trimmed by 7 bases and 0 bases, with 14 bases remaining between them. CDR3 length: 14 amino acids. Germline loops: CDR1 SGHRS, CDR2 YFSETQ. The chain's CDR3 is CASGTQTGSYEQYF. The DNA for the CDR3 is TGCGCCAGCGGGACCCAGACAGGCTCCTACGAGCAGTACTTC.

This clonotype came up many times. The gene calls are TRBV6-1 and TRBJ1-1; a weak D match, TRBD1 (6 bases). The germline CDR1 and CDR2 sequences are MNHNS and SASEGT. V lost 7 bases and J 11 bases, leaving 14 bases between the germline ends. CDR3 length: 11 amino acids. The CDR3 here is CASTRGQLAFF. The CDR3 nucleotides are TGTGCCAGCACCCGGGGGCAACTGGCTTTCTTT.

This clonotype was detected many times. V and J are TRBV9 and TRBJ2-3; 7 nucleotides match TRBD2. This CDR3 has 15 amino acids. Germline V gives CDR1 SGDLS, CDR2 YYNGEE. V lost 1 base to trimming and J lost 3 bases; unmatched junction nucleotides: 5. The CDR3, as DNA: TGTGCCAGCAGCGTATACGCGGGGGAGACAGATACGCAGTATTTT. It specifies CASSVYAGETDTQYF. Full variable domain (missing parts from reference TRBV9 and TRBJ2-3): DSGVTQTPKHLITATGQRVTLRCSPRSGDLSVYWYQQSLDQGLQFLIQYYNGEERAKGNILERFSAQQFPDLHSELNLSSLELGDSALYFCASSVYAGETDTQYFGPGTRLTVL.

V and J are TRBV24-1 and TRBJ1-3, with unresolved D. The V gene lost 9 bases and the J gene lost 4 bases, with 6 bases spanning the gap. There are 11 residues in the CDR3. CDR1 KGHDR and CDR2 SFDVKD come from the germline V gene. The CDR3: CATGNGNTIYF. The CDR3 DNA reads TGTGCCACCGGCAACGGAAACACCATATATTTT.

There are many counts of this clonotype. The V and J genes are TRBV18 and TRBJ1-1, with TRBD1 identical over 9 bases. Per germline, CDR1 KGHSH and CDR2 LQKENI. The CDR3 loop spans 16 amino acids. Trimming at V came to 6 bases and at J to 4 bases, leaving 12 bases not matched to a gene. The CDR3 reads CASSFGTGGGGTEAFF. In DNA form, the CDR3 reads TGTGCCAGCTCCTTCGGAACAGGGGGCGGGGGCACTGAAGCTTTCTTT.

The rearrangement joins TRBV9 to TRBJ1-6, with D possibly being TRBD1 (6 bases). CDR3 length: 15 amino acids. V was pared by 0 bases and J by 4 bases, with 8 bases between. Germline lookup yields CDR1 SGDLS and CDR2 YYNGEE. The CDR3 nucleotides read TGTGCCAGCAGCGTAGCAGGGGCGTATAATTCACCCCTCCACTTT. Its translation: CASSVAGAYNSPLHF.

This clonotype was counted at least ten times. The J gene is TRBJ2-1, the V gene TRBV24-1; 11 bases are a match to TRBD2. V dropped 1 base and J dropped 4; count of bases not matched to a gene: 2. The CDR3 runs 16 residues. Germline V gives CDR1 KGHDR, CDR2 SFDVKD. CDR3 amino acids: CATSDLTSGGYNEQFF. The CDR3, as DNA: TGTGCCACCAGTGATTTAACTAGCGGGGGATACAATGAGCAGTTCTTC.

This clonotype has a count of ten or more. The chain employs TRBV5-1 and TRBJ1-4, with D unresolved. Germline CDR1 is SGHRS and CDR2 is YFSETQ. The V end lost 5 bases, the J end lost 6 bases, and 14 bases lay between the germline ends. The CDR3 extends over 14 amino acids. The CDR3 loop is CASSKGLGDEKLFF. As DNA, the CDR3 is TGCGCCAGCAGTAAAGGCCTCGGGGATGAAAAACTGTTTTTT. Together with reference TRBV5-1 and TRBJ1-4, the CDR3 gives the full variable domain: KAGVTQTPRYLIKTRGQQVTLSCSPISGHRSVSWYQQTPGQGLQFLFEYFSETQRNKGNFPGRFSGRQFSNSRSEMNVSTLELGDSALYLCASSKGLGDEKLFFGSGTQLSVL.

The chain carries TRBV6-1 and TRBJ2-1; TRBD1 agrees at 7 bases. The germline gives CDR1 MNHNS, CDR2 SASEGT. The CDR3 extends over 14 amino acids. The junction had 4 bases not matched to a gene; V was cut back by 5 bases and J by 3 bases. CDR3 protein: CASSRAGGYNEQFF. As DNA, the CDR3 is TGTGCCAGCAGTCGGGCAGGGGGCTACAATGAGCAGTTCTTC.

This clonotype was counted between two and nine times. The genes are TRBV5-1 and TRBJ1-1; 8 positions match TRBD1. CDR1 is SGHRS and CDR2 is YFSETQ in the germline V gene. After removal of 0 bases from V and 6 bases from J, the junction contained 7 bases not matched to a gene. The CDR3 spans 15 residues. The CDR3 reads CASSLGAGGFSEAFF. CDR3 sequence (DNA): TGCGCCAGCAGCTTGGGTGCAGGGGGCTTTTCTGAAGCTTTCTTT.

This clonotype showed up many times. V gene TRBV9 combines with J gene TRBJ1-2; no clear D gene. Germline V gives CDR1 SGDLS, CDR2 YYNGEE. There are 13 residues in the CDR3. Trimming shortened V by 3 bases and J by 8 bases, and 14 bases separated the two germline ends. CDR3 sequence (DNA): TGTGCCAGCAGCGGATACGCGGGAGGCGGCTACACCTTC. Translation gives CASSGYAGGGYTF.

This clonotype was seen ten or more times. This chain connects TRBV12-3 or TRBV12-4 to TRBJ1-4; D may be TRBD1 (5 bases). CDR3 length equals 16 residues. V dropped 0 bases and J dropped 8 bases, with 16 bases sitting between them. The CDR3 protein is CASSLALAGRGEKLFF. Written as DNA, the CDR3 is TGTGCCAGCAGTTTAGCGCTGGCAGGGAGAGGGGAAAAACTGTTTTTT.

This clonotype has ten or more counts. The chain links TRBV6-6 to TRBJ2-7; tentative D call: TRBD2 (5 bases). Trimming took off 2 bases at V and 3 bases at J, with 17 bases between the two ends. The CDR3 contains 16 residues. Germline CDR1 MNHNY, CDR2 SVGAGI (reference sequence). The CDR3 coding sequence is TGTGCCAGCAGTTACCAACCGCCGGGGATTTTCTACGAGCAGTACTTC. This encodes CASSYQPPGIFYEQYF.

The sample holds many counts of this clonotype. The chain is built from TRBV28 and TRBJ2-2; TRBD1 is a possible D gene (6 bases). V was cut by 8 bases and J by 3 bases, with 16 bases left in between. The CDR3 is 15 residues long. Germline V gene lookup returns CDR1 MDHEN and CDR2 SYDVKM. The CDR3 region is CASSSGDTYTGELFF. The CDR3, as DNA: TGTGCCAGCTCATCAGGGGACACGTACACCGGGGAGCTGTTTTTT.

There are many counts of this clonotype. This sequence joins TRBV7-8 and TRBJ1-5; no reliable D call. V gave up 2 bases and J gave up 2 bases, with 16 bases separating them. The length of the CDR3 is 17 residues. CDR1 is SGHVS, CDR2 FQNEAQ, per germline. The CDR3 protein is CASSLRSGDVGNQPQHF. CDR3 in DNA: TGTGCCAGCAGCTTACGGAGTGGGGATGTGGGCAATCAGCCCCAGCATTTT.

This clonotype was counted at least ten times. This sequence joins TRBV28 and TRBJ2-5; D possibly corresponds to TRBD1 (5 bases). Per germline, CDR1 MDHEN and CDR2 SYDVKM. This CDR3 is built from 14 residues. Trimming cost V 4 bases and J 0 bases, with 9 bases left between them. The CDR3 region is CASSWGGYQETQYF. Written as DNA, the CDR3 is TGTGCCAGCAGTTGGGGCGGATACCAAGAGACCCAGTACTTC.

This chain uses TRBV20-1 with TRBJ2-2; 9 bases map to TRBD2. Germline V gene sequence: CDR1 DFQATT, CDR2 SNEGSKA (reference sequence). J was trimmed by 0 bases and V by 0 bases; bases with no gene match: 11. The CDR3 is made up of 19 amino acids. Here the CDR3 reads CSARDASGRMAANTGELFF. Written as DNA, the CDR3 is TGCAGTGCTAGAGACGCCAGCGGGAGGATGGCCGCGAACACCGGGGAGCTGTTTTTT.

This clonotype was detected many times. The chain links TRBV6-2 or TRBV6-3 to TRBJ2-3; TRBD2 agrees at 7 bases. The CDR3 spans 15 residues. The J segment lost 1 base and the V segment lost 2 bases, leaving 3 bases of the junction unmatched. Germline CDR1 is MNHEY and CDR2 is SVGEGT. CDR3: CASSYASGRTDTQYF. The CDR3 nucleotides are TGTGCCAGCAGTTACGCTAGCGGACGCACAGATACGCAGTATTTT.

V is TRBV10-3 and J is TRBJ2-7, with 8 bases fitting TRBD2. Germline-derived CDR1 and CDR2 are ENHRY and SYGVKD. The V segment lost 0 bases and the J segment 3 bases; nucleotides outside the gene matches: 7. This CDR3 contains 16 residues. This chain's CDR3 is CAISESQREMGYEQYF. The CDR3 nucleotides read TGTGCCATCAGTGAGTCGCAGCGGGAGATGGGCTACGAGCAGTACTTC.

In DNA form, the CDR3 reads TGCGCCAGCAGCTTCGTCGGGGGGGACACCGGGGAGCTGTTTTTT. Residues: CASSFVGGDTGELFF. The rearrangement uses TRBV5-1 and TRBJ2-2; TRBD2 agrees at 8 bases. The CDR3 extends over 15 amino acids. The trim removed 2 bases at V and 3 bases at J, leaving 3 bases unmatched. Germline loops: CDR1 SGHRS, CDR2 YFSETQ.

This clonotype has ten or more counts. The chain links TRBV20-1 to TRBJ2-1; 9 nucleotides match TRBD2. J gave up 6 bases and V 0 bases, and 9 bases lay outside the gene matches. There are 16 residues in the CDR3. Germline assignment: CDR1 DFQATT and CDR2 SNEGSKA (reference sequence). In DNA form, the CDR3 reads TGCAGTGCTAGAGATCAGATAGCGGGAGCTTCCAATGAGCAGTTCTTC. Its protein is CSARDQIAGASNEQFF.

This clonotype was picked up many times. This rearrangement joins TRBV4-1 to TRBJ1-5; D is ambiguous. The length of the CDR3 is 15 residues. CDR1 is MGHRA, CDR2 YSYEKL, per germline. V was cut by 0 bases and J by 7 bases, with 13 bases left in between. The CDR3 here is CASSQESFWAQPQHF. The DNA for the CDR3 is TGCGCCAGCAGCCAAGAATCGTTCTGGGCGCAGCCCCAGCATTTT.

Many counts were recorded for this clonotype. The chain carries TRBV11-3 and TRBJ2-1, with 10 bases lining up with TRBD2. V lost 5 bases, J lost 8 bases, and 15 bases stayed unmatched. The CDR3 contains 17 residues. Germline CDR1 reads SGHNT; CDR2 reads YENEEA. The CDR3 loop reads CASSPPLPSGSVYEQFF. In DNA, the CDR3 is TGTGCCAGCAGCCCACCGCTCCCTAGCGGGAGTGTGTATGAGCAGTTCTTC. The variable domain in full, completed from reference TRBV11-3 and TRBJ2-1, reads EAGVVQSPRYKIIEKKQPVAFWCNPISGHNTLYWYLQNLGQGPELLIRYENEEAVDDSQLPKDRFSAERLKGVDSTLKIQPAELGDSAVYLCASSPPLPSGSVYEQFFGPGTRLTVL.